The subject of this entry is one TCR beta chain. This sample stems from a study of shared clonotypes between healthy human individuals. Across the study: Researchers assigned three CD4 naive, three CD4 memory, two CD8 naive and one CD8 memory plate to each donor.

TCRdb keeps only in-frame clones here, not all; method: immunoSEQ multiplex PCR. The data contain about 1.1 million clones, more than 75% of them singletons. The CDR3 is 16 residues long. CDR1 and CDR2 (germline): SGHTA, FQGTGA. Deletions cut 2 bases from V and 8 bases from J, with 19 bases between. The chain couples TRBV7-3 to TRBJ2-1; maybe TRBD2 (6 bases). This TCR derives from a man aged 18 to 29 in good health. Some clones in this sample may be carry-over from other donors' samples. Input material: memory CD4+ T cells from PBMCs. Subset described: CD45RA-negative fraction. The CDR3 protein is CASSLQAQAGMDEQFF. The CDR3 nucleotides are TGTGCCAGCAGCTTACAGGCACAAGCGGGTATGGATGAGCAGTTCTTC.